This T cell receptor beta chain emerged from a study of control samples from healthy donors and cancer patients. CDR1 MNHEY and CDR2 SMNVEV come from the germline V gene (reference sequence). There are 14 residues in the CDR3. Unmatched junction bases numbered 4, after V lost 3 bases and J lost 6 bases. Profiling relied on immunoSEQ multiplex PCR, and the TCRdb table lists in-frame clones only, not all of them. In the table there are fewer than 500,000 clones, about nine tenths of which are singletons. Sequences were obtained from PBMCs. This chain connects TRBV27 to TRBJ1-5; 8 bases are shared with TRBD1. This TCR was recovered from a man aged 40-50 years with head and neck cancer. The DNA of the CDR3 is TGTGCCAGCAGTTTGACAGGGGTCGGTCAGCCCCAGCATTTT. Translating gives CASSLTGVGQPQHF.